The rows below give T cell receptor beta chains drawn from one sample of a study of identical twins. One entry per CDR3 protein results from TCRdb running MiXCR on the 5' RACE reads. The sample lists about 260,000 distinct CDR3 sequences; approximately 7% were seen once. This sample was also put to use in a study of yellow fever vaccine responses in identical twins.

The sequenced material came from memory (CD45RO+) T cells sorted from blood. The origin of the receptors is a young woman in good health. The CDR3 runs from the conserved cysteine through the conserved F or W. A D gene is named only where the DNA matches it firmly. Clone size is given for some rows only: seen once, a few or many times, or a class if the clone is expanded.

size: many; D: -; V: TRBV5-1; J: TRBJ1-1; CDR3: CASRSQGTEAFF; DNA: TGCGCCAGCAGGTCACAGGGCACTGAAGCTTTCTTT
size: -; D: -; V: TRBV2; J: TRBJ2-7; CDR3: CASSVNGRSGQYF; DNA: TGTGCCAGCAGTGTGAACGGGAGAAGTGGCCAGTACTTC
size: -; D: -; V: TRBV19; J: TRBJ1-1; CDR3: CASKGGSTEAFF; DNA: TGTGCCAGTAAAGGGGGGAGCACTGAAGCTTTCTTT
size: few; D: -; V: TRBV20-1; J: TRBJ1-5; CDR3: CSARWALHQPQHF; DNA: TGCAGTGCCCGATGGGCCCTGCATCAGCCCCAGCATTTT
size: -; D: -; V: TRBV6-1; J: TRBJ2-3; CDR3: CASSAATRLGTDTQYF; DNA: TGTGCCAGCAGTGCCGCCACTAGACTCGGCACAGATACGCAGTATTTT
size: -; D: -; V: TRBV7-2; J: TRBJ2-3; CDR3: CASSIGVYTDTQYF; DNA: TGTGCCAGCAGCATCGGCGTCTACACAGATACGCAGTATTTT
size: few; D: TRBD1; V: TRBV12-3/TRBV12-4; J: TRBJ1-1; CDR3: CASSPTGGRSNTEAFF; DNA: TGTGCCAGCAGTCCTACAGGGGGCAGATCGAACACTGAAGCTTTCTTT
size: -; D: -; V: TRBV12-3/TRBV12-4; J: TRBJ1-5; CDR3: CASSFRGDQPQHF; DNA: TGTGCCAGCAGTTTCCGGGGGGATCAGCCCCAGCATTTT
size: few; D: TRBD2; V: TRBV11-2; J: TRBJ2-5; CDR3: CASSLGLISGRGQETQYF; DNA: TGTGCCAGCAGCTTAGGCCTAATTAGCGGGAGGGGGCAAGAGACCCAGTACTTC
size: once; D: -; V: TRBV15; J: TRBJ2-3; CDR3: CATSRGGLGTDTQYF; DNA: TGTGCCACCAGCAGAGGAGGGCTGGGCACAGATACGCAGTATTTT
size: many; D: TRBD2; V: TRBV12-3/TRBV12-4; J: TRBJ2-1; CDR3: CASSQRAGGFYNEQFF; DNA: TGTGCCAGCAGCCAAAGAGCGGGAGGTTTCTACAATGAGCAGTTCTTC
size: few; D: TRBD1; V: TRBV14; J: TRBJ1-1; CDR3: CASSDLTGGHTEAFF; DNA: TGTGCCAGCAGCGACCTCACAGGGGGCCACACTGAAGCTTTCTTT
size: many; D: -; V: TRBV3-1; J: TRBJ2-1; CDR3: CASSALWLDSYNEQFF; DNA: TGTGCCAGCAGCGCCCTATGGCTCGACTCCTACAATGAGCAGTTCTTC
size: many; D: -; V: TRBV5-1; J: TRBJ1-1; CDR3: CASSTDRINTEAFF; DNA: TGCGCCAGCAGTACGGACAGAATTAACACTGAAGCTTTCTTT
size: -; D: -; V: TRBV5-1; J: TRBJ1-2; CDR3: CASSGRQGYGYTF; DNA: TGCGCCAGCAGCGGTCGTCAGGGGTATGGCTACACCTTC